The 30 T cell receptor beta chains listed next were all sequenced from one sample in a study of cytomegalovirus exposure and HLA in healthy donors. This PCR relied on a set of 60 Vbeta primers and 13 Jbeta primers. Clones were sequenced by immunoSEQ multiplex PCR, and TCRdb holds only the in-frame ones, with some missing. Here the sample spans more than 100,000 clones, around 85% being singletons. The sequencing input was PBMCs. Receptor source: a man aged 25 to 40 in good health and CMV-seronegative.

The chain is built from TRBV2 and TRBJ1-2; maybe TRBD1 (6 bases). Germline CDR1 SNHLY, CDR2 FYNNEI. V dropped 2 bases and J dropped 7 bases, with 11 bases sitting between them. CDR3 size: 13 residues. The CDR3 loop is CASSELGGAGYTF. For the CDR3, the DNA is TGTGCCAGCAGTGAATTGGGGGGGGCTGGCTACACCTTC.

The CDR3 DNA sequence: TGTGCCAGCAGAGGGGGCCAGGTTGGTGTTCGCGAGCAGTACTTC. It codes for CASRGGQVGVREQYF. The V call is TRBV28, the J call TRBJ2-7; TRBD1 matches 7 bases. This CDR3 spans 15 amino acids. With 6 bases clipped from V and 6 bases from J, the junction kept 14 bases outside the gene matches. CDR1 is MDHEN and CDR2 is SYDVKM in the germline V gene.

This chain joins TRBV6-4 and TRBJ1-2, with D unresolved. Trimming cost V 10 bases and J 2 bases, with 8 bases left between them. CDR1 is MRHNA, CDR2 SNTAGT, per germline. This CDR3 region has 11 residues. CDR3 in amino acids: CATLSNYGYTF. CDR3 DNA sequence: TGTGCCACCCTCTCGAACTATGGCTACACCTTC.

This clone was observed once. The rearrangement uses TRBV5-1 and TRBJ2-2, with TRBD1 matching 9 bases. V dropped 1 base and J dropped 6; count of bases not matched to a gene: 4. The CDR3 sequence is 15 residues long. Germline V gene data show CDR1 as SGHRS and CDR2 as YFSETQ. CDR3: CASSLWTGAAGELFF. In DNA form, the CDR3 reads TGCGCCAGCAGCTTGTGGACAGGGGCGGCCGGGGAGCTGTTTTTT.

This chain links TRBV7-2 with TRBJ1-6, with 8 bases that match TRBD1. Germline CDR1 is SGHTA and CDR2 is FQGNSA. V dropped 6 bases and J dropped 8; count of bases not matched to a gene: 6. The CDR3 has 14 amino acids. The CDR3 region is CASRTGTGYSPLHF. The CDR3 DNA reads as TGTGCCAGCAGGACCGGGACAGGCTATTCACCCCTCCACTTT.

The CDR3 coding sequence is TGTGCCAGCAGCGCCCTTCGGGGGGACCGCTCCTACGAGCAGTACTTC. It is translated as CASSALRGDRSYEQYF. V usage is TRBV11-2 and J usage is TRBJ2-7, with 7 bases aligning to TRBD2. V was clipped by 5 bases and J by 0 bases; unmatched bases: 10. CDR1 is SGHAT and CDR2 is FQNNGV in the germline V gene. The CDR3 is made up of 16 amino acids.

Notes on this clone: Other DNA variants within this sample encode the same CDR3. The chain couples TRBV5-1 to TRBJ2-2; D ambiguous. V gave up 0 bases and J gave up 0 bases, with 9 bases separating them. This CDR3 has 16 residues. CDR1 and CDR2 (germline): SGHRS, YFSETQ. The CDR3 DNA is TGCGCCAGCAGCTTGGGTCTAGGCGCGAACACCGGGGAGCTGTTTTTT. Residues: CASSLGLGANTGELFF. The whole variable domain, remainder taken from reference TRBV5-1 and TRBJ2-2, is KAGVTQTPRYLIKTRGQQVTLSCSPISGHRSVSWYQQTPGQGLQFLFEYFSETQRNKGNFPGRFSGRQFSNSRSEMNVSTLELGDSALYLCASSLGLGANTGELFFGEGSRLTVL.

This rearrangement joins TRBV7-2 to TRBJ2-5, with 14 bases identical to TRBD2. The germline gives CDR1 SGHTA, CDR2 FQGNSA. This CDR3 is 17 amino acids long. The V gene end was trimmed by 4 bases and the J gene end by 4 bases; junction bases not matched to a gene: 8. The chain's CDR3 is CASSSGLAGGLAETQYF. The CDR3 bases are TGTGCCAGCAGCTCAGGACTAGCGGGGGGCCTCGCAGAGACCCAGTACTTC.

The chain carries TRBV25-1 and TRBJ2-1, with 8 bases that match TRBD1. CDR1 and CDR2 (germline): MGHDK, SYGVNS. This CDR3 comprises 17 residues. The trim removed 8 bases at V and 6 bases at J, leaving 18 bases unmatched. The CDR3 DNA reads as TGTGCCAGCGGAGAAAGGACAGGGATTGGGCGGGTCAATGAGCAGTTCTTC. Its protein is CASGERTGIGRVNEQFF.

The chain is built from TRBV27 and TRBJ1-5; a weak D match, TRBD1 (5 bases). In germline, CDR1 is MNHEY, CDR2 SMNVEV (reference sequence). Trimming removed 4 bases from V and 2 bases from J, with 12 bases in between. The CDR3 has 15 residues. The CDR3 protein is CASSSYRGGNQPQHF. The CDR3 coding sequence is TGTGCCAGCAGTTCCTATAGGGGCGGCAATCAGCCCCAGCATTTT.

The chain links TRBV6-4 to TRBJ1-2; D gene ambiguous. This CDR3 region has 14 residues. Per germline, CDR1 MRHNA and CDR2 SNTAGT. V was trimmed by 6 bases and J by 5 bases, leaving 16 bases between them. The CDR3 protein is CASRVHKEVYGYTF. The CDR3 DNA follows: TGTGCCAGCAGAGTCCACAAAGAAGTTTATGGCTACACCTTC.

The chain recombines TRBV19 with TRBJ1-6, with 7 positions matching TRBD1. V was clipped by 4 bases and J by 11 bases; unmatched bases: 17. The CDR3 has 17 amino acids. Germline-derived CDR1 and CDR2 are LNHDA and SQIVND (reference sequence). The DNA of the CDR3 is TGTGCCAGTAGTACGATCGACAGGGATGGGGGCAGAGCACCCCTCCACTTT. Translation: CASSTIDRDGGRAPLHF.

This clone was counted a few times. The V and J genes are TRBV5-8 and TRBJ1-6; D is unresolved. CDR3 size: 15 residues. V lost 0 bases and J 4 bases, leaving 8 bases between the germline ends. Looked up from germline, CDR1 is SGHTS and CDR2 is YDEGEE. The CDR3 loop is CASSLDSPYNSPLHF. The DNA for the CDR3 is TGTGCCAGCAGCTTGGACAGCCCTTATAATTCACCCCTCCACTTT.

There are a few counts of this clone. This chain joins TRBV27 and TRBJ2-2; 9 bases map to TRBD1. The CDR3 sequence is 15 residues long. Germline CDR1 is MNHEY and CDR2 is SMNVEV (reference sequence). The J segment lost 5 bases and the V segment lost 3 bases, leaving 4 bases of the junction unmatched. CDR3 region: CASSFLTGGTGELFF. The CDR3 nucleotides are TGTGCCAGCAGTTTCCTGACAGGGGGAACCGGGGAGCTGTTTTTT.

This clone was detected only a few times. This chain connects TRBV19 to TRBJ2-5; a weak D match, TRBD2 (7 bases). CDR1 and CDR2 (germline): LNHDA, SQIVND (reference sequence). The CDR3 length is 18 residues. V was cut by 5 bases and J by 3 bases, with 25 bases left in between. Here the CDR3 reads CASSELSRRGAQKETQYF. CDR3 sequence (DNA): TGTGCCAGTAGTGAGCTATCGAGACGGGGGGCCCAGAAAGAGACCCAGTACTTC. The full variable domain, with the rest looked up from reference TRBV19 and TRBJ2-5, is DGGITQSPKYLFRKEGQNVTLSCEQNLNHDAMYWYRQDPGQGLRLIYYSQIVNDFQKGDIAEGYSVSREKKESFPLTVTSAQKNPTAFYLCASSELSRRGAQKETQYFGPGTRLLVL.

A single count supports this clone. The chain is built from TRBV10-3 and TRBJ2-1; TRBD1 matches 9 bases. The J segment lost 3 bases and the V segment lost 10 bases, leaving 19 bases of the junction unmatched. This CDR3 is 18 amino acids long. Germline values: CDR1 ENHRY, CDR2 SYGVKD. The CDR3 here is CATEEGQGSVKVYNEQFF. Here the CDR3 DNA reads TGTGCCACTGAAGAGGGACAGGGATCGGTCAAGGTCTACAATGAGCAGTTCTTC.

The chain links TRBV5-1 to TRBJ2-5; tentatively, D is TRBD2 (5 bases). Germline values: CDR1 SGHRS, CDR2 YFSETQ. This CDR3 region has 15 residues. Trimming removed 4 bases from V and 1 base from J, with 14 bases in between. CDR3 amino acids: CASSDLLGGQETQYF. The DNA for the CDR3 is TGCGCCAGCAGCGACCTACTAGGCGGCCAAGAGACCCAGTACTTC.

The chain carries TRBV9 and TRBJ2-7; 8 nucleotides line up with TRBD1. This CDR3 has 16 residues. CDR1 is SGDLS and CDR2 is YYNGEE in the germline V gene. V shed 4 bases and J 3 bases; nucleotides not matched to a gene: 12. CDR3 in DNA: TGTGCCAGCAGCCCACGGGAAGGACAGGGTGTCTACGAGCAGTACTTC. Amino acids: CASSPREGQGVYEQYF.

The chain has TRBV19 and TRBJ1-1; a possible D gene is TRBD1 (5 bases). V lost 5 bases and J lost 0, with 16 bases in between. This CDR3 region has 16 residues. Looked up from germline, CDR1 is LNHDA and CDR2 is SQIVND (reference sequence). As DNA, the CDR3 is TGTGCCAGTAGTTTCGTATTTGCAGGGATGAACACTGAAGCTTTCTTT. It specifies CASSFVFAGMNTEAFF. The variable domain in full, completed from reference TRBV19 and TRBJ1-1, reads DGGITQSPKYLFRKEGQNVTLSCEQNLNHDAMYWYRQDPGQGLRLIYYSQIVNDFQKGDIAEGYSVSREKKESFPLTVTSAQKNPTAFYLCASSFVFAGMNTEAFFGQGTRLTVV.

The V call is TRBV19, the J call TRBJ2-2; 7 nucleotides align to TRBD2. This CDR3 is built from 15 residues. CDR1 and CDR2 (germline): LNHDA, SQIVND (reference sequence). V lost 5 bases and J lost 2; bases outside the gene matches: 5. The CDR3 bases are TGTGCCAGTAGTCCGACTAGCCCCAACACCGGGGAGCTGTTTTTT. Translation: CASSPTSPNTGELFF.

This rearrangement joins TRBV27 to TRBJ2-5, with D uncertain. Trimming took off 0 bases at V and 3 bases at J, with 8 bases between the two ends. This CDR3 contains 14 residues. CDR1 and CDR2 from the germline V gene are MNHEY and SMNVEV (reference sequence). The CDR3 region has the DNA TGTGCCAGCAGTTTATCGTACGGAGAAGAGACCCAGTACTTC. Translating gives CASSLSYGEETQYF.

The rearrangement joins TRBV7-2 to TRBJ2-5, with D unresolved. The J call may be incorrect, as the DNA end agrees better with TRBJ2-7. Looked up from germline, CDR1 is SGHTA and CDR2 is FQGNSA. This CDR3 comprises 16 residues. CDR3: CASSLRTAGVGYEQYF. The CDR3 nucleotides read TGTGCCAGCAGCTTAAGAACCGCTGGAGTTGGCTACGAGCAGTACTTC.

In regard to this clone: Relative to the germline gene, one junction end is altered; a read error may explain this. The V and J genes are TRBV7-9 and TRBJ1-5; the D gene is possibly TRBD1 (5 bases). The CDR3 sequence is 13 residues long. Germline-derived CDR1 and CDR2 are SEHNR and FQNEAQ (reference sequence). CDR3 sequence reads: CAGSPPGQQPQHF. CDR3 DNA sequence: TGTGCCGGCAGCCCCCCCGGACAACAGCCCCAGCATTTT.

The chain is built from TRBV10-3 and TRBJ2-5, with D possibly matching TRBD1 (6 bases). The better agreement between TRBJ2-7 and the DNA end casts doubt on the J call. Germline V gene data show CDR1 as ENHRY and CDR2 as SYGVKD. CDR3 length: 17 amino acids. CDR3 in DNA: TGTGCCATCAGTGAGTCGACAGGCGAGGATAGATCCTACGAGCAGTACTTC. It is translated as CAISESTGEDRSYEQYF.

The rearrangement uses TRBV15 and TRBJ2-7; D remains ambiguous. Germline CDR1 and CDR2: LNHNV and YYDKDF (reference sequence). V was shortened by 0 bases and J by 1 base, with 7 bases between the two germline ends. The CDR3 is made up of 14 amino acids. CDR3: CATSRDRSSYEQYF. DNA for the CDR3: TGTGCCACCAGCAGAGATCGCAGTTCCTACGAGCAGTACTTC.

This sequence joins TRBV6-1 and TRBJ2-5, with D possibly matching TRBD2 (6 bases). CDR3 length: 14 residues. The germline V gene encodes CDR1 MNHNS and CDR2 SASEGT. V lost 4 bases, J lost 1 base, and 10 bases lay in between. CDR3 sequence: CASSASGAQETQYF. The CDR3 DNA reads TGTGCCAGCAGTGCCTCGGGAGCCCAAGAGACCCAGTACTTC.

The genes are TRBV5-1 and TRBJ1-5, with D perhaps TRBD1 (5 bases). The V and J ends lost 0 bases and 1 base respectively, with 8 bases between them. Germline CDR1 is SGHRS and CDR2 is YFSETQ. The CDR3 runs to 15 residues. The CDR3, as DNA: TGCGCCAGCAGCTTGGTCGCAGGGAGCAATCAGCCCCAGCATTTT. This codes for CASSLVAGSNQPQHF.

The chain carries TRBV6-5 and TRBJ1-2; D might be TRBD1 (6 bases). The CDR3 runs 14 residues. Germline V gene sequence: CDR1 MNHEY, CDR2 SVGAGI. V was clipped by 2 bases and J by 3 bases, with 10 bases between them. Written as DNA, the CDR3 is TGTGCCAGCAGTTACCAAGGGACATACTATGGCTACACCTTC. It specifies CASSYQGTYYGYTF.

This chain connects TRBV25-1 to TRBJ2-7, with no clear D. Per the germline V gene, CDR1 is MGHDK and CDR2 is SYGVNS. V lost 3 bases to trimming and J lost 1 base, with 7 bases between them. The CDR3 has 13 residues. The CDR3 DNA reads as TGTGCCAGCAGTGATCCCGGTTCCTACGAGCAGTACTTC. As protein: CASSDPGSYEQYF.

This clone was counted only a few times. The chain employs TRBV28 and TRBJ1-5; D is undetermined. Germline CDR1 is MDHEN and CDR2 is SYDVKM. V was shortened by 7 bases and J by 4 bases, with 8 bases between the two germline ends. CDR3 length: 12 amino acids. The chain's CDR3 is CASTRRNQPQHF. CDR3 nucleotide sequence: TGTGCCAGCACCCGGAGGAATCAGCCCCAGCATTTT.